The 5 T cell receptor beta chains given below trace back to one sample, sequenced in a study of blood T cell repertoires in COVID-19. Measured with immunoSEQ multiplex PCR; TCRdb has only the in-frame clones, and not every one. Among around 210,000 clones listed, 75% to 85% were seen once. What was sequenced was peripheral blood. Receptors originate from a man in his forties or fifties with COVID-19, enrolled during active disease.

In DNA form, the CDR3 reads TGTGCCAGCAGTCCAGGGGACACTGAAGCTTTCTTT. This sequence encodes CASSPGDTEAFF. This chain connects TRBV2 to TRBJ1-1, with D perhaps TRBD1 (6 bases). Trimming removed 5 bases from V and 3 bases from J, with 7 bases in between. This CDR3 has 12 residues. The V gene's germline CDR1 is SNHLY and CDR2 FYNNEI.

The CDR3 spells CASSLADWSEQFF. The CDR3 nucleotides are TGTGCCAGCAGCTTGGCCGATTGGAGCGAGCAGTTCTTC. The chain combines TRBV5-5 with TRBJ2-1; D ambiguous. With 0 bases removed from V and 10 bases from J, the gap between germline ends came to 11 bases. Per germline, CDR1 SGHKS and CDR2 YYEKEE (reference sequence). CDR3 length: 13 amino acids.

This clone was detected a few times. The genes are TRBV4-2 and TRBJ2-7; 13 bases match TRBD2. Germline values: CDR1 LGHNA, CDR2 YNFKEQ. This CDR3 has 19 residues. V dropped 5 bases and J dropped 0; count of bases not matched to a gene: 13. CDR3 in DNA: TGTGCCAGCAGCTGGCAGGGACTAGCGGGGTTGACAAGCTCCTACGAGCAGTACTTC. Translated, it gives CASSWQGLAGLTSSYEQYF.

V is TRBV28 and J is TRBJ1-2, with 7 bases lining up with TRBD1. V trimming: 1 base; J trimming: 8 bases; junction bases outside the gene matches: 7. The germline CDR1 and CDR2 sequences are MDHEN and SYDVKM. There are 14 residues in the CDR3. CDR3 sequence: CASSLSQGRIGYTF. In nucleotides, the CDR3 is TGTGCCAGCAGTTTATCACAGGGGAGGATCGGCTACACCTTC.

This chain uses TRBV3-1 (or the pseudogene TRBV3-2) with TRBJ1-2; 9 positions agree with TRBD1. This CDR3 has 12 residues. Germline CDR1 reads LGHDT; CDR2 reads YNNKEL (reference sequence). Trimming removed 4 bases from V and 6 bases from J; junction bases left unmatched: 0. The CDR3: CASSRTGDGYTF. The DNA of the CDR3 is TGTGCCAGCAGCCGGACAGGGGATGGCTACACCTTC.